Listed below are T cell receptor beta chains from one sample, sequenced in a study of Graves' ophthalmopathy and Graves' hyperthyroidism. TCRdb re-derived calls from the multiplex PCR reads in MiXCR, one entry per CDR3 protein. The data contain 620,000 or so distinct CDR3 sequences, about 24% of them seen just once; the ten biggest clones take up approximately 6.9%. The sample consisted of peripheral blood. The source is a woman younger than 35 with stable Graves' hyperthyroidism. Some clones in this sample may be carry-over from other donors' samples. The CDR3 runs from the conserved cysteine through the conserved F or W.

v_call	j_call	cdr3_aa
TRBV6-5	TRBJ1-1	CASSYSPPGQGFSEAFF
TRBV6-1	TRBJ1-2	CASQQSLGYGYTF
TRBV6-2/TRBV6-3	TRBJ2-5	CASSWPAGVVQETQYF
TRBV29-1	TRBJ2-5	CSVNYQRTQYF
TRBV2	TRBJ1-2	CASRSDRVDGYTF
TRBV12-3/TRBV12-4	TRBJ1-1	CASRPTGGKRTEAFF
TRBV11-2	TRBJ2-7	CASSLTRRGPYEQYF
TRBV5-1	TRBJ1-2	CASSLARGGYEDGYTF
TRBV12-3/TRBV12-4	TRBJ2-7	CASRITGTYEQYF
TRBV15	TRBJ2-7	CATSKRAGSYEQYF
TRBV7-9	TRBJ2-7	CASSSGRRSGEQYF
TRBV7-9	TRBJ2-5	CASTLAATGKETQYF
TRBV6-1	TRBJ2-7	CASSPAGREGSYEQYF
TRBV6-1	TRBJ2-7	CAIRRTSGDSKGYF
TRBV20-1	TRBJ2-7	CSAYPTSGSYEQYF
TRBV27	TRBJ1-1	CASSLHQNTEAFF
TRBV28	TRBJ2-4	CASSLYQGDIQYF
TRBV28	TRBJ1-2	CASSSTGFGGYTF
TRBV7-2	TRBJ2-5	CASSFGVPTQYF
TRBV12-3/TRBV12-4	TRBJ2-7	CASGTPTGFKIHEQYF
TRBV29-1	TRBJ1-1	CSVVRLTNTEAFF
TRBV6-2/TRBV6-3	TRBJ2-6	CASKSGGGANVLTF
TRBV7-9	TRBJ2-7	CASSRPISSSYEQYF